The text below deals with one TCR beta chain. There are 15 residues in the CDR3. From germline, CDR1 is MNHEY and CDR2 SVGAGI. The V and J ends lost 6 bases and 4 bases, in that order; junction bases with no gene match: 10. The data originate from a study of blood T cell repertoires in COVID-19. Across the whole study: Collection of acute and convalescent COVID-19 samples took place in the United States, Italy and Spain.

Clones were read by immunoSEQ multiplex PCR, and TCRdb kept only the in-frame ones, dropping some. The table has 70,000 to 95,000 clones, around 94% seen once. This chain connects TRBV6-5 to TRBJ1-2; 8 bases line up with TRBD1. The TCR sequence derives from a woman aged 55-75 years with active COVID-19. Sequenced sample: peripheral blood. CDR3 protein: CASRTTGAKGYGYTF. In DNA form, the CDR3 reads TGTGCCAGCAGAACGACAGGGGCCAAGGGCTATGGCTACACCTTC.